The 3 T cell receptor beta chains in this list originate from one sample, sequenced in a study of blood T cell repertoires in COVID-19 (dated by TCRdb to the early 2020s). Libraries were prepared through the immunoSEQ multiplex PCR assay. What TCRdb holds here is the immuneACCESS table cut down to in-frame rearrangements. Part of the clones is not present; checked against another copy, under half of the missing clones reflect an unresolved V gene, and the others are unexplained. This sample gives more than 250,000 clones in total; about nine tenths of them show up just once. The ten largest clonotypes hold 1% of the sample. Specimen: peripheral blood. These receptors were collected from a man aged 45 to 65 with active or convalescent COVID-19.

This clone was seen once. This chain links TRBV7-2 with TRBJ2-5; 10 bases are a match to TRBD1. The V segment lost 3 bases and the J segment 1 base; nucleotides outside the gene matches: 5. Germline CDR1 SGHTA, CDR2 FQGNSA. The CDR3 is 16 residues long. Here the CDR3 DNA reads TGTGCCAGCAGCTTTCGCGGACAGGGGGGCCAAGAGACCCAGTACTTC. It specifies CASSFRGQGGQETQYF.

The chain uses TRBV10-1 and TRBJ2-3, with no clear D. Per the germline V gene, CDR1 is WNHNN and CDR2 is SYGVQD (reference sequence). V lost 4 bases and J lost 0, with 5 bases in between. The CDR3 covers 13 residues. The CDR3 DNA sequence: TGCGCCAGCAGTGTTACTAGCACAGATACGCAGTATTTT. It specifies CASSVTSTDTQYF.

This chain uses TRBV19 with TRBJ1-1; D might be TRBD1 (6 bases). Trimming took 3 bases from V and 4 from J, leaving 18 bases between them. The CDR3 is made up of 16 amino acids. Germline-derived CDR1 and CDR2 are LNHDA and SQIVND (reference sequence). For the CDR3, the DNA is TGTGCCAGTAGTATGCTACAGGGTTCGCTGGGCACTGAAGCTTTCTTT. Translating gives CASSMLQGSLGTEAFF.